Presented here are 23 T cell receptor beta chains from one specimen sequenced in a study of blood T cell repertoires in COVID-19. The data were produced by immunoSEQ multiplex PCR, yet TCRdb's version contains in-frame clones alone and is incomplete. The data contain approximately 290,000 clones, approximately 90% of them singletons. The sample consisted of peripheral blood. The receptors derive from a woman aged 30 to 39 with COVID-19, enrolled during active disease.

The V call is TRBV7-9, the J call TRBJ2-3; D gene unclear. Germline V CDR1 and CDR2: SEHNR, FQNEAQ (reference sequence). Trimming removed 3 bases from V and 0 bases from J, with 4 bases in between. The CDR3 is 13 residues long. The CDR3 reads CASSFPSTDTQYF. The CDR3 DNA sequence: TGTGCCAGCAGCTTCCCTAGCACAGATACGCAGTATTTT.

This clone was seen only a few times. The chain couples TRBV5-1 to TRBJ1-2; 8 positions agree with TRBD1. The CDR3 runs to 15 residues. CDR1 is SGHRS and CDR2 is YFSETQ in the germline V gene. The V and J ends lost 1 base and 6 bases, in that order; junction bases with no gene match: 8. The CDR3 coding sequence is TGCGCCAGCAGCTTGTCATGGGACAGGATTCATGGCTACACCTTC. It translates to CASSLSWDRIHGYTF.

The J gene is TRBJ2-1, the V gene TRBV5-1; 7 positions agree with TRBD1. Looked up from germline, CDR1 is SGHRS and CDR2 is YFSETQ. The ends lost 2 bases at V and 4 bases at J; junction bases unmatched: 3. The CDR3 consists of 14 residues. In DNA form, the CDR3 reads TGCGCCAGCAGCTTCCCGGGACAGTACAATGAGCAGTTCTTC. Protein product: CASSFPGQYNEQFF.

The chain links TRBV5-1 to TRBJ1-5, with D perhaps matching TRBD1 (5 bases). The CDR3 spans 14 residues. Trimming removed 4 bases at V and 5 bases at J, with 13 bases between. CDR1 is SGHRS and CDR2 is YFSETQ in the germline V gene. CDR3 sequence: CASSQRSGDQPQHF. The DNA for the CDR3 is TGCGCCAGCAGCCAAAGGTCGGGGGATCAGCCCCAGCATTTT.

This chain links TRBV25-1 with TRBJ1-5; TRBD1 matches at 9 bases. Germline V CDR1 and CDR2: MGHDK, SYGVNS. The V segment lost 4 bases and the J segment 6 bases; nucleotides outside the gene matches: 1. This CDR3 region has 13 residues. The CDR3 sequence is CASSGTGVQPQHF. The CDR3 region has the DNA TGTGCCAGCAGTGGGACAGGGGTTCAGCCCCAGCATTTT.

This chain uses TRBV3-1 (or the pseudogene TRBV3-2) with TRBJ1-1, with 8 bases that match TRBD1. The CDR3 sequence is 16 residues long. V was pared by 4 bases and J by 4 bases, with 11 bases of the junction left unmatched. Germline CDR1 LGHDT, CDR2 YNNKEL (reference sequence). This CDR3 is CASSRSSGTGRTEAFF. The CDR3 bases are TGTGCCAGCAGCCGTTCCTCCGGGACAGGCCGCACTGAAGCTTTCTTT.

The rearrangement links TRBV7-2 to TRBJ1-3, with D hard to call. The germline V gene encodes CDR1 SGHTA and CDR2 FQGNSA. V lost 3 bases to trimming and J lost 8 bases, with 11 bases between them. The CDR3 contains 13 residues. The CDR3 reads CASSLDPRDTIYF. Written as DNA, the CDR3 is TGTGCCAGCAGCTTGGACCCGAGGGACACCATATATTTT.

This clone was recorded once. The chain uses TRBV5-1 and TRBJ2-3; tentative D call: TRBD1 (5 bases). The CDR3 consists of 15 residues. The V gene's germline CDR1 is SGHRS and CDR2 YFSETQ. V lost 4 bases and J lost 1, with 13 bases in between. The CDR3 DNA sequence: TGCGCCAGCAGCAGGTTCCAGGGTGGCACAGATACGCAGTATTTT. Its translation is CASSRFQGGTDTQYF.

The chain employs TRBV28 and TRBJ2-7; the match to TRBD1 covers 10 bases. The length of the CDR3 is 14 residues. The germline V gene has CDR1 MDHEN and CDR2 SYDVKM. The V gene end was trimmed by 3 bases and the J gene end by 11 bases; junction bases not matched to a gene: 10. CDR3 DNA: TGTGCCAGCAGTTTTTCCCGGACAGGGGGAATAGAGTACTTC. It codes for CASSFSRTGGIEYF.

The gene calls are TRBV5-1 and TRBJ1-5; a possible D gene is TRBD1 (6 bases). The germline V gene encodes CDR1 SGHRS and CDR2 YFSETQ. The CDR3 has 14 amino acids. Trimming stripped 4 bases from V and 5 bases from J, with 13 bases between. The CDR3 sequence: CASSLRSGDQPQHF. The CDR3 nucleotides read TGCGCCAGCAGCCTACGCTCAGGGGATCAGCCCCAGCATTTT.

CDR3 sequence: CASSPVPGLAGGSYEQYF. The DNA of the CDR3 is TGTGCCAGCAGCCCCGTACCGGGACTAGCGGGCGGCTCCTACGAGCAGTACTTC. J is TRBJ2-7 and V is TRBV4-2, with 12 bases fitting TRBD2. This CDR3 comprises 18 residues. Looked up from germline, CDR1 is LGHNA and CDR2 is YNFKEQ. V gave up 4 bases and J gave up 0 bases; unmatched junction bases: 10.

As concerns this clone: This sample also contains other DNA sequences that code for the same CDR3. The V and J genes are TRBV7-9 and TRBJ1-6, with D uncertain. This CDR3 comprises 13 residues. Trimming cost V 1 base and J 8 bases, with 6 bases left between them. The V gene's germline CDR1 is SEHNR and CDR2 FQNEAQ (reference sequence). The CDR3 sequence: CASSLEGDSPLHF. The CDR3 DNA follows: TGTGCCAGCAGCTTAGAGGGAGATTCACCCCTCCACTTT.

The rearrangement links TRBV19 to TRBJ1-1, with 7 positions matching TRBD1. The CDR3 runs 15 residues. The germline CDR1 and CDR2 sequences are LNHDA and SQIVND (reference sequence). Trimming at V came to 4 bases and at J to 7 bases, leaving 12 bases not matched to a gene. The CDR3 spells CASSTHSDRANEAFF. DNA of the CDR3: TGTGCCAGTAGTACTCACTCAGACAGGGCTAATGAAGCTTTCTTT.

This chain links TRBV18 with TRBJ2-7; D is unresolved. The CDR3 spans 15 residues. Germline CDR1 reads KGHSH; CDR2 reads LQKENI. V lost 3 bases, J lost 3 bases, and 15 bases lay in between. The chain's CDR3 is CASSPQANQNYEQYF. The CDR3 DNA is TGTGCCAGCTCACCGCAGGCGAATCAGAACTACGAGCAGTACTTC. The full variable domain, its missing parts supplied by reference TRBV18 and TRBJ2-7, is NAGVMQNPRHLVRRRGQEARLRCSPMKGHSHVYWYRQLPEEGLKFMVYLQKENIIDESGMPKERFSAEFPKEGPSILRIQQVVRGDSAAYFCASSPQANQNYEQYFGPGTRLTVT.

This chain's CDR3 is CASSAGVTYEQYF. CDR3 coding DNA: TGTGCCAGCAGCGCAGGGGTCACCTACGAGCAGTACTTC. The rearrangement uses TRBV9 and TRBJ2-7; maybe TRBD1 (6 bases). The CDR3 is made up of 13 amino acids. CDR1 is SGDLS, CDR2 YYNGEE, per germline. Deletions cut 3 bases from V and 2 bases from J, with 9 bases between. Full variable domain (missing parts from reference TRBV9 and TRBJ2-7): DSGVTQTPKHLITATGQRVTLRCSPRSGDLSVYWYQQSLDQGLQFLIQYYNGEERAKGNILERFSAQQFPDLHSELNLSSLELGDSALYFCASSAGVTYEQYFGPGTRLTVT.

This clone was observed a handful of times. The chain carries TRBV6-5 and TRBJ1-3; 7 nucleotides line up with TRBD1. Trimming removed 5 bases from V and 0 bases from J; junction bases left unmatched: 4. Germline CDR1 reads MNHEY; CDR2 reads SVGAGI. This CDR3 comprises 15 residues. This CDR3 reads CASSPGQTSGNTIYF. CDR3 DNA: TGTGCCAGCAGTCCGGGACAGACCTCTGGAAACACCATATATTTT.

The chain has TRBV11-1 and TRBJ1-6; 12 bases match TRBD1. The CDR3 is 15 amino acids. After removal of 4 bases from V and 11 bases from J, the junction contained 6 bases not matched to a gene. Germline lookup yields CDR1 SGHAT and CDR2 FQDESV (reference sequence). Written as DNA, the CDR3 is TGTGCCAGCAGCTCCAGGGACAGGGGGCGAGCACCCCTCCACTTT. Translating gives CASSSRDRGRAPLHF. Filled out from reference TRBV11-1 and TRBJ1-6, the complete variable domain reads EAEVAQSPRYKITEKSQAVAFWCDPISGHATLYWYRQILGQGPELLVQFQDESVVDDSQLPKDRFSAERLKGVDSTLKIQPAELGDSAMYLCASSSRDRGRAPLHFGNGTRLTVT.

This sequence joins TRBV6-5 and TRBJ2-1, with 10 bases lining up with TRBD1. This CDR3 is 14 amino acids long. Germline values: CDR1 MNHEY, CDR2 SVGAGI. Losses at the gene ends were 5 bases for V and 10 bases for J; bases not matched to a gene: 8. CDR3 bases: TGTGCCAGCAGTCCGGGACAGGGGAGGGGAGAGCAGTTCTTC. This encodes CASSPGQGRGEQFF.

This chain connects TRBV2 to TRBJ1-3, with unresolved D. Trimming stripped 3 bases from V and 0 bases from J, with 9 bases between. This CDR3 region has 15 residues. Looked up from germline, CDR1 is SNHLY and CDR2 is FYNNEI. The CDR3 protein is CASSEGSRSGNTIYF. CDR3 coding DNA: TGTGCCAGCAGTGAGGGCAGTCGCTCTGGAAACACCATATATTTT.

In its sample, this clone was seen once. The CDR3 DNA reads TGTGCCACCAAATTGGAGCCTAATAATGAAAAACTGTTTTTT. This sequence encodes CATKLEPNNEKLFF. The chain uses TRBV19 and TRBJ1-4; D is unclear. Germline values: CDR1 LNHDA, CDR2 SQIVND (reference sequence). Trimming pared 10 bases from V and 4 bases from J, leaving 16 bases between. The length of the CDR3 is 14 residues.

The chain has TRBV11-2 and TRBJ2-1, with D maybe TRBD1 (5 bases). Germline CDR1 reads SGHAT; CDR2 reads FQNNGV. This CDR3 comprises 15 residues. Trimming pared 0 bases from V and 3 bases from J, leaving 9 bases between. Here the CDR3 DNA reads TGTGCCAGCAGCTTAGAGGGGCGAAACTACAATGAGCAGTTCTTC. It yields the protein CASSLEGRNYNEQFF.

The genes are TRBV9 and TRBJ2-7; weak D call: TRBD1 (5 bases). Germline CDR1 SGDLS, CDR2 YYNGEE. V lost 3 bases and J lost 0, with 16 bases in between. The CDR3 covers 16 residues. The CDR3 nucleotides are TGTGCCAGCAGCGCCTCGCAGGGAACGGGCTCCTACGAGCAGTACTTC. Protein product: CASSASQGTGSYEQYF.

The J gene is TRBJ2-2, the V gene TRBV28, with 8 positions matching TRBD1. The CDR3 loop spans 18 amino acids. J gave up 0 bases and V 6 bases, and 12 bases lay outside the gene matches. From germline, CDR1 is MDHEN and CDR2 SYDVKM. The chain's CDR3 is CASSPDRGRDSNTGELFF. CDR3 nucleotide sequence: TGTGCCAGCAGCCCCGACAGGGGACGCGATTCGAACACCGGGGAGCTGTTTTTT.